A selection of T cell receptor beta chains follows, all from one sample in a study of Graves' ophthalmopathy and Graves' hyperthyroidism. TCRdb passed the multiplex PCR reads through MiXCR, listing each CDR3 protein once. The table has roughly 39,000 distinct CDR3 sequences, roughly 50% seen once. The sequencing sample was made of peripheral blood. Source of these receptors: an adult woman with stable Graves' hyperthyroidism. The CDR3 runs from the conserved cysteine through the conserved F or W. The D gene is left open where the match is weak. For some rows the clone size is stated as once, few or many, or as a class when expanded; others skip it.

J gene	V gene	clone size	D gene	CDR3 length	CDR3 protein	CDR3 DNA
TRBJ1-4	TRBV19	.	.	16	CASSIGGLEANEKLFF	TGTGCCAGTAGTATAGGCGGGCTCGAAGCTAATGAAAAACTGTTTTTT
TRBJ1-5	TRBV20-1	once	.	16	CSARDFKEDTQEPQHF	TGCAGTGCTAGAGATTTTAAGGAAGACACACAAGAGCCCCAGCATTTT
TRBJ1-4	TRBV20-1	.	TRBD1	18	CSVFRWDRELVTNEKPFF	TGCAGTGTTTTTAGGTGGGACAGGGAGTTAGTAACTAATGAAAAACCGTTTTTT
TRBJ1-2	TRBV9	.	TRBD1	14	CASSPNLGQASYTF	TGTGCCAGCAGCCCTAACCTTGGACAGGCGAGCTACACCTTC
TRBJ2-5	TRBV9	few	TRBD1	15	CASSLNRGREETQYF	TGTGCCAGCAGCTTGAACAGGGGGCGCGAGGAGACCCAGTACTTC
TRBJ1-5	TRBV19	many	.	14	CASRDPGQGQPQHF	TGTGCCAGTAGGGATCCGGGGCAAGGCCAGCCCCAGCATTTT
TRBJ2-7	TRBV2	many	TRBD2	15	CASSPLAGDLYEQYF	TGTGCCAGCAGCCCGCTAGCGGGAGATCTCTACGAGCAGTACTTC
TRBJ1-4	TRBV19	many	.	11	CASSIMHKLFF	TGTGCCAGTAGTATCATGCACAAACTGTTTTTT
TRBJ2-7	TRBV2	.	TRBD2	12	CASSGGSDEQYF	TGTGCCAGCAGCGGCGGGAGCGACGAGCAGTACTTC
TRBJ1-2	TRBV29-1	.	TRBD1	14	CSAPALTGDGGYTF	TGCAGCGCACCAGCCTTGACAGGGGATGGTGGCTACACCTTC
TRBJ1-1	TRBV4-1	many	.	16	CASSQDKARQSSEAFF	TGCGCCAGCAGCCAAGATAAAGCGCGGCAAAGCTCTGAAGCTTTCTTT
TRBJ2-7	TRBV30	many	.	11	CAWGGRGEQYF	TGTGCCTGGGGGGGACGGGGAGAGCAGTACTTC
TRBJ1-1	TRBV6-5	.	.	14	CASSYSGRYTEAFF	TGTGCCAGCAGTTACTCGGGCAGATACACTGAAGCTTTCTTT
TRBJ2-7	TRBV11-2	.	.	15	CASSLAGGGSDEQYF	TGTGCCAGCAGCTTAGCTGGGGGCGGGAGCGACGAGCAGTACTTC
TRBJ2-7	TRBV5-1	once	TRBD1	14	CASSSGQATYEQYF	TGCGCCAGCAGTTCCGGACAGGCGACCTACGAGCAGTACTTC
TRBJ2-2	TRBV7-9	.	.	16	CASSFNGPQVTGELFF	TGTGCCAGCAGCTTCAACGGACCTCAGGTCACCGGGGAGCTGTTTTTT
TRBJ1-1	TRBV4-1	many	TRBD1	15	CASSLLTGTRTEAFF	TGCGCCAGCAGCCTGCTGACAGGGACGAGAACTGAAGCTTTCTTT
TRBJ1-1	TRBV29-1	.	.	14	CSSPRNREVAEAFF	TGCAGCAGTCCCAGGAACAGGGAGGTTGCTGAAGCTTTCTTT
TRBJ1-2	TRBV29-1	medium-sized	.	14	CSVPPGTSASGYTF	TGCAGCGTCCCCCCCGGGACGTCGGCGTCTGGCTACACCTTC
TRBJ1-2	TRBV4-1	many	.	16	CASSQDSVSVNYGYTF	TGCGCCAGCAGCCAAGATAGTGTCAGTGTCAACTATGGCTACACCTTC
TRBJ2-2	TRBV11-3	many	.	15	CASRGLGYNTGELFF	TGTGCCAGCAGGGGGCTGGGATATAACACCGGGGAGCTGTTTTTT
TRBJ1-1	TRBV29-1	.	.	10	CSATVGEAFF	TGCAGCGCGACCGTAGGTGAAGCTTTCTTT
TRBJ1-4	TRBV7-9	many	TRBD1	16	CASSLTGGATNEKLFF	TGTGCCAGCAGCCTAACAGGGGGCGCAACTAATGAAAAACTGTTTTTT
TRBJ2-7	TRBV7-3	.	TRBD2	15	CASSESGGHNYEQYF	TGTGCCAGCAGCGAGAGCGGGGGACATAACTACGAGCAGTACTTC
TRBJ2-2	TRBV7-8	many	.	17	CASSYSGTTPYTGELFF	TGTGCCAGCAGCTACTCCGGGACGACTCCATACACCGGGGAGCTGTTTTTT
TRBJ2-7	TRBV5-6	few	TRBD2	15	CASSHTSGRTYEQYF	TGTGCCAGCAGCCACACTAGCGGGAGAACCTACGAGCAGTACTTC
TRBJ1-6	TRBV5-8	many	.	17	CASSSGTSSSYNSPLHF	TGTGCCAGCAGCTCCGGGACCTCAAGCTCCTATAATTCACCCCTCCACTTT
TRBJ2-7	TRBV2	.	.	15	CARSDLTAVHSGQYF	TGTGCCAGAAGTGATTTGACAGCCGTTCACTCGGGGCAGTACTTC
TRBJ2-5	TRBV15	.	.	14	CATSFTRRAETQCF	TGTGCCACCAGCTTCACCCGGAGGGCCGAGACCCAGTGCTTC
TRBJ2-5	TRBV7-4	.	TRBD2	16	CASSRTSGRPQETQYF	TGTGCCAGCAGCCGGACTAGCGGGAGACCCCAAGAGACCCAGTACTTC
TRBJ1-2	TRBV5-8	many	.	13	CASSLEAGYGYTF	TGTGCCAGCAGCCTGGAAGCGGGCTATGGCTACACCTTC
TRBJ2-7	TRBV2	.	.	17	CASSEFSGGSVTYEQYF	TGTGCCAGCAGTGAATTCTCTGGAGGCAGTGTGACCTACGAGCAGTACTTC
TRBJ1-1	TRBV5-1	many	.	16	CASSLVPGGRRTEAFF	TGCGCCAGCAGCTTAGTCCCCGGAGGGCGAAGGACTGAAGCTTTCTTT
TRBJ2-6	TRBV13	once	.	12	CASSLGDNVLTF	TGTGCCAGCAGCTTAGGGGACAACGTCCTGACTTTC
TRBJ2-7	TRBV5-8	many	TRBD1	14	CASSFGQGTYEQYF	TGTGCCAGCAGCTTTGGACAGGGGACCTACGAGCAGTACTTC
TRBJ2-5	TRBV29-1	medium-sized	.	14	CSVERTTGMETQYF	TGCAGCGTTGAGAGGACTACAGGAATGGAGACCCAGTACTTC
TRBJ1-2	TRBV20-1	.	TRBD1	13	CSAESGQGRGYTF	TGCAGTGCAGAGTCGGGACAGGGCAGGGGCTACACCTTC
TRBJ1-1	TRBV5-4	.	.	15	CASSLGGVYATEAFF	TGTGCCAGCAGCTTGGGGGGGGTTTATGCCACTGAAGCTTTCTTT
TRBJ1-1	TRBV5-1	many	TRBD1	13	CASRQGGKTEAFF	TGCGCCAGCAGGCAGGGGGGTAAGACTGAAGCTTTCTTT
TRBJ1-6	TRBV10-3	few	TRBD1	14	CAIRPGQGFSPLHF	TGTGCCATCAGGCCGGGACAGGGCTTTTCACCCCTCCACTTT
TRBJ2-7	TRBV2	.	.	11	CASRMSYEQYF	TGTGCCAGCAGAATGAGCTACGAGCAGTACTTC
TRBJ1-2	TRBV5-8	many	.	15	CASSLGGGDLYGYTF	TGTGCCAGCAGCTTGGGGGGGGGCGATCTCTATGGCTACACCTTC
TRBJ2-7	TRBV9	.	.	13	CASSVGAGGEQYF	TGTGCCAGCAGCGTAGGCGCGGGCGGCGAGCAGTACTTC
TRBJ1-1	TRBV7-6	.	.	14	CASRRGNRNTEAFF	TGTGCCAGCCGCCGGGGCAACCGGAACACTGAAGCTTTCTTT
TRBJ2-7	TRBV5-4	.	TRBD2	16	CASSPLAGGPEYEQYF	TGTGCCAGCAGCCCTCTAGCGGGAGGGCCTGAATACGAGCAGTACTTC
TRBJ2-7	TRBV30	many	.	13	CAWSFNRVVEQYF	TGTGCCTGGAGTTTCAACAGGGTGGTCGAGCAGTACTTC
TRBJ2-2	TRBV29-1	.	.	15	CSVGWTGSSTGELFF	TGCAGCGTCGGTTGGACGGGCTCGTCCACCGGGGAGCTGTTTTTT
TRBJ2-5	TRBV4-1	many	TRBD2	15	CASSQGLAGLETQYF	TGCGCCAGCAGCCAAGGCCTAGCGGGCTTAGAGACCCAGTACTTC
TRBJ1-1	TRBV2	.	.	15	CASSLSRGMNTGAFF	TGTGCCAGCAGTTTATCGAGGGGAATGAACACTGGAGCTTTCTTT
TRBJ2-5	TRBV28	many	.	15	CASTPLLGVGETQYF	TGTGCCAGCACCCCCTTATTGGGGGTGGGAGAGACCCAGTACTTC
TRBJ1-1	TRBV6-1	many	TRBD1	15	CASSPVQGMNTEAFF	TGTGCCAGCAGCCCTGTACAGGGGATGAACACTGAAGCTTTCTTT
TRBJ2-7	TRBV28	many	.	15	CASSLFQGVAYEQYF	TGTGCCAGCAGTTTGTTTCAGGGAGTGGCCTACGAGCAGTACTTC
TRBJ2-3	TRBV20-1	.	TRBD2	17	CSATPPLLAGVVDTQYF	TGCAGTGCTACCCCCCCGTTACTAGCGGGAGTGGTAGATACGCAGTATTTT